These 4 T cell receptor beta chains originate from one sample sequenced in a study of T cell responses to AZD1222 COVID-19 vaccine. Generated by immunoSEQ multiplex PCR, the TCRdb table keeps only in-frame clones and is missing some. In the table there are roughly 120,000 clones, around 94% of which are singletons. The sequencing used peripheral blood, collected 28 days after the second AZD1222 dose. The receptors shown here come from an adult who received the AZD1222 COVID-19 vaccine.

The V call is TRBV2, the J call TRBJ1-2; the match to TRBD1 covers 7 bases. The CDR3 runs 15 residues. The V and J ends lost 4 bases and 0 bases, in that order; junction bases with no gene match: 5. In germline, CDR1 is SNHLY, CDR2 FYNNEI. CDR3 sequence: CASSVDREANYGYTF. CDR3 nucleotides: TGTGCCAGCAGTGTAGACAGGGAGGCTAACTATGGCTACACCTTC. Full variable domain (missing parts from reference TRBV2 and TRBJ1-2): EPEVTQTPSHQVTQMGQEVILRCVPISNHLYFYWYRQILGQKVEFLVSFYNNEISEKSEIFDDQFSVERPDGSNFTLKIRSTKLEDSAMYFCASSVDREANYGYTFGSGTRLTVV.

This chain uses TRBV5-1 with TRBJ1-3; D is ambiguous. Germline CDR1 and CDR2: SGHRS and YFSETQ. V dropped 8 bases and J dropped 5 bases, with 20 bases sitting between them. This CDR3 region has 15 residues. This CDR3 is CASSPERDGRNTIYF. Here the CDR3 DNA reads TGCGCCAGTTCCCCCGAGAGGGATGGTCGAAACACCATATATTTT.

A single count supports this clone. This chain joins TRBV12-2 and TRBJ1-5. TRBV12-2 is a documented pseudogene. CDR3 length: 17 residues. The CDR3 DNA sequence: TGTGCAAGTCGCTTATCCCCGAAGGCCCATGCCATTCAGCCCCAGCATTTT. It is translated as CASRLSPKAHAIQPQHF.

This clone was observed a few times. The chain links TRBV18 to TRBJ2-7; TRBD2 is a possible D gene (5 bases). V lost 5 bases, J lost 0 bases, and 11 bases lay in between. The V gene's germline CDR1 is KGHSH and CDR2 LQKENI. The CDR3 consists of 14 residues. Written as DNA, the CDR3 is TGTGCCAGCTCAATGGGGAGCTTCTCCTACGAGCAGTACTTC. This translates into CASSMGSFSYEQYF.